This TCR beta chain was identified in a study of blood T cell repertoires in COVID-19. Assay: immunoSEQ multiplex PCR; the TCRdb copy retains only in-frame clones and omits some. The sample contains 150,000 to 200,000 clones, under 85% of which appear only once. This clonotype was obtained from a man aged 80 or over with COVID-19, enrolled during active disease. Sequencing used peripheral blood.

CDR3 protein: CASRAWGGGQETQYF. CDR3 DNA sequence: TGCGCCAGCAGAGCCTGGGGCGGGGGCCAAGAGACCCAGTACTTC. The genes are TRBV5-1 and TRBJ2-5, with 7 positions matching TRBD2. The CDR3 length is 15 residues. J gave up 1 base and V 5 bases, and 8 bases lay outside the gene matches. Germline V gene data show CDR1 as SGHRS and CDR2 as YFSETQ.